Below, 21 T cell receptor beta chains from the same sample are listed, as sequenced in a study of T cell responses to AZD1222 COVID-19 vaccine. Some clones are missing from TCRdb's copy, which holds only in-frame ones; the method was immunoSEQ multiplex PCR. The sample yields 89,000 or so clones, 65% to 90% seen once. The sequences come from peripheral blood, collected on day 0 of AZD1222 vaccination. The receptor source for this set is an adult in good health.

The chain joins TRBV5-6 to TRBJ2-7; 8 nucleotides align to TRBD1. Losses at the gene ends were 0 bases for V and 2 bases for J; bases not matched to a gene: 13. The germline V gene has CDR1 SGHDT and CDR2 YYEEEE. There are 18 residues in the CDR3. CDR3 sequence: CASSLGNLYRDRTYEQYF. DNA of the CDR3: TGTGCCAGCAGCTTGGGGAACCTTTACCGGGACAGGACCTACGAGCAGTACTTC.

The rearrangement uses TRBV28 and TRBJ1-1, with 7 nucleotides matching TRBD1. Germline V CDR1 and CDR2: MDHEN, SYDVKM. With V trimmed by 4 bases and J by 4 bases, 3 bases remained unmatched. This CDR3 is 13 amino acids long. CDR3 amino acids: CASSSGTVTEAFF. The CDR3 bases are TGTGCCAGCAGTTCCGGGACAGTCACTGAAGCTTTCTTT.

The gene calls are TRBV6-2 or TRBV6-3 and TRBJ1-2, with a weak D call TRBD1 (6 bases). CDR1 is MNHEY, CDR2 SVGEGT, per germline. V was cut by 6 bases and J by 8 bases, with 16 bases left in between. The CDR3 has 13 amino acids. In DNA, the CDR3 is TGTGCCAGCAGCGACAGGTCGGGGAAGGGCTACACCTTC. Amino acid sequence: CASSDRSGKGYTF.

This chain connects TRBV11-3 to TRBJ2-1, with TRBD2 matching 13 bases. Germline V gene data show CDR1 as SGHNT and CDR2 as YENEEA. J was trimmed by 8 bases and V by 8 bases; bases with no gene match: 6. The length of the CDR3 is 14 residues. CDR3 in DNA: TGTGCCAGCGAAGGGACTAGCGGGATATATGAGCAGTTCTTC. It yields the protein CASEGTSGIYEQFF.

The CDR3 bases are TGTGCCAGCAGCTCGCATAGTGGGCCTGACACCGGGGAGCTGTTTTTT. It specifies CASSSHSGPDTGELFF. The chain links TRBV7-3 to TRBJ2-2; D gene uncertain. V was shortened by 4 bases and J by 3 bases, with 15 bases between the two germline ends. The germline gives CDR1 SGHTA, CDR2 FQGTGA. The CDR3 extends over 16 amino acids.

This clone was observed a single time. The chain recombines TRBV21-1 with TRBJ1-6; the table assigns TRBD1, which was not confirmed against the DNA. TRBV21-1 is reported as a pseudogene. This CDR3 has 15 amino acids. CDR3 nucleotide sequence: TGTGCCAGCAGCACAATCCGGGACAGGGGATCACCCCTCCACTTT. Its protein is CASSTIRDRGSPLHF.

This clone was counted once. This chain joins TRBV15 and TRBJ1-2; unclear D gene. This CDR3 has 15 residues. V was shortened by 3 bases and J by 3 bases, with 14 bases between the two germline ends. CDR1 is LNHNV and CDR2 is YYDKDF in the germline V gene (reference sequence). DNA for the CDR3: TGTGCCACCAGCAGCCTCACCGGGAGGTACTATGGCTACACCTTC. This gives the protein CATSSLTGRYYGYTF.

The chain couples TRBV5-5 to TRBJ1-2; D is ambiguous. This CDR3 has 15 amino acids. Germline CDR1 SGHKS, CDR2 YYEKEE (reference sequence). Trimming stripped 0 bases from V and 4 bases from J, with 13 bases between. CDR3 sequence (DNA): TGTGCCAGCAGCTTGGATCGGGCCCCCGGCTATGGCTACACCTTC. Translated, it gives CASSLDRAPGYGYTF.

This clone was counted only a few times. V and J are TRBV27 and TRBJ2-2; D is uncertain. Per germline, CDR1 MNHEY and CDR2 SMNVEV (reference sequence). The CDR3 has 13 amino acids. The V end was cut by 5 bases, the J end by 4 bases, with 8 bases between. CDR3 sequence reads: CASSHRSTGELFF. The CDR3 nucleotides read TGTGCCAGCAGTCATAGGAGCACCGGGGAGCTGTTTTTT.

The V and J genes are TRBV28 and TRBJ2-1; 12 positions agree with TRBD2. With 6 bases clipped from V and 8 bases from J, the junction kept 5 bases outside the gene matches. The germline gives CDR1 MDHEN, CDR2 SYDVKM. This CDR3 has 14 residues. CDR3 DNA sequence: TGTGCCAGCAGACGACTAGCGGGAGCCTATGAGCAGTTCTTC. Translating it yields CASRRLAGAYEQFF.

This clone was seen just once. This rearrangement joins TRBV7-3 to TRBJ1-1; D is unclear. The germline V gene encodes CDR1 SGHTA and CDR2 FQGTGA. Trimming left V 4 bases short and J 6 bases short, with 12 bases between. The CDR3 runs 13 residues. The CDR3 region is CASSSSQRAEAFF. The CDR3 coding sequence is TGTGCCAGCAGCTCCTCGCAACGTGCTGAAGCTTTCTTT.

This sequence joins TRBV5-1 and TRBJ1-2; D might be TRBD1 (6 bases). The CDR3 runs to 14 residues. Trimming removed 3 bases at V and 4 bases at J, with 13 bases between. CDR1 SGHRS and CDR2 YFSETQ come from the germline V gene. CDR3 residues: CASSWEGGTYGYTF. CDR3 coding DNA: TGCGCCAGCAGCTGGGAGGGGGGCACCTATGGCTACACCTTC. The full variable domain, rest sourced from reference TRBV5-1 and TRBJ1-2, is KAGVTQTPRYLIKTRGQQVTLSCSPISGHRSVSWYQQTPGQGLQFLFEYFSETQRNKGNFPGRFSGRQFSNSRSEMNVSTLELGDSALYLCASSWEGGTYGYTFGSGTRLTVV.

CDR3 in amino acids: CASSFITGRNEQFF. The CDR3 DNA reads as TGTGCCAGCAGTTTCATAACAGGCAGGAATGAGCAGTTCTTC. The chain combines TRBV28 with TRBJ2-1; maybe TRBD1 (5 bases). CDR1 and CDR2 (germline): MDHEN, SYDVKM. CDR3 length: 14 residues. Trimming removed 3 bases at V and 7 bases at J, with 13 bases between.

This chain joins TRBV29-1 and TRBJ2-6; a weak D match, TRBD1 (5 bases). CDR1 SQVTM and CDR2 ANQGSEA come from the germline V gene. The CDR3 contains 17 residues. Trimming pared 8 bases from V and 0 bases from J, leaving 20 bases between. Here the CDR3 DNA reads TGCAGCCCCGTCACCACAGGCCCCCACTCTGGGGCCAACGTCCTGACTTTC. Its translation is CSPVTTGPHSGANVLTF.

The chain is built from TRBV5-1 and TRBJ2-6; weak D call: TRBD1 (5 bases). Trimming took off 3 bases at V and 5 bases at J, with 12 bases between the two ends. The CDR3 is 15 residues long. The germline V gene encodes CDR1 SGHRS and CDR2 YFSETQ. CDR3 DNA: TGCGCCAGCAGCTCAAGGGGCGAAAGGGCCAACGTCCTGACTTTC. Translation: CASSSRGERANVLTF.

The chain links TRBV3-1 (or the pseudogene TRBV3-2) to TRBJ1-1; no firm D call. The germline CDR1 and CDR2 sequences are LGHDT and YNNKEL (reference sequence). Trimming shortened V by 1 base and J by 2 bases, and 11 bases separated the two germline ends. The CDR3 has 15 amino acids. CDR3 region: CASSQAHRANTEAFF. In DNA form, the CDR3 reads TGTGCCAGCAGCCAAGCGCACCGGGCCAACACTGAAGCTTTCTTT.

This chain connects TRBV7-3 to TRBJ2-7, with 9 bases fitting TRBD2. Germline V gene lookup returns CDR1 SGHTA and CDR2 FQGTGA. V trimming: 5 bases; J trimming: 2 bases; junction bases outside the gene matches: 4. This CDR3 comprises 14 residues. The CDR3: CASSPGLAPYEQYF. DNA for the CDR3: TGTGCCAGCAGCCCGGGACTAGCTCCCTACGAGCAGTACTTC.

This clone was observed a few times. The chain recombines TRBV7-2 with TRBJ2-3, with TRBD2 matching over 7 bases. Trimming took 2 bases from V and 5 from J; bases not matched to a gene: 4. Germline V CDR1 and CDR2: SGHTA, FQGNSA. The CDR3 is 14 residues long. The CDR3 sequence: CASSLLLAVDTQYF. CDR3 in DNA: TGTGCCAGCAGCTTACTCCTAGCGGTAGATACGCAGTATTTT.

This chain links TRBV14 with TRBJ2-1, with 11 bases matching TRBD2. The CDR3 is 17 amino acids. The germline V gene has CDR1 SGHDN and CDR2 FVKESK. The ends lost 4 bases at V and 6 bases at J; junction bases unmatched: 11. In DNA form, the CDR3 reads TGTGCCAGCAGCCGGGGGATTCGACTAGCGGGAATCAATGAGCAGTTCTTC. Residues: CASSRGIRLAGINEQFF. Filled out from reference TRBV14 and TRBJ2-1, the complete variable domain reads EAGVTQFPSHSVIEKGQTVTLRCDPISGHDNLYWYRRVMGKEIKFLLHFVKESKQDESGMPNNRFLAERTGGTYSTLKVQPAELEDSGVYFCASSRGIRLAGINEQFFGPGTRLTVL.

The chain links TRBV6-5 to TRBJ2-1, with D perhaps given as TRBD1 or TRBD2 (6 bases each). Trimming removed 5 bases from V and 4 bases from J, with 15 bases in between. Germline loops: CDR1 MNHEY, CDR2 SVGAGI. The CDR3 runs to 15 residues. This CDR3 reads CASSRGATLYNEQFF. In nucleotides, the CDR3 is TGTGCCAGCAGTAGGGGGGCTACCCTTTACAATGAGCAGTTCTTC.

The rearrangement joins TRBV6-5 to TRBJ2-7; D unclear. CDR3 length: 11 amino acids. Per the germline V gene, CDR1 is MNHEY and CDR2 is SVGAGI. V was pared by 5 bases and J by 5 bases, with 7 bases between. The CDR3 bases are TGTGCCAGCAGTCACCGGAACGAGCAGTACTTC. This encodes CASSHRNEQYF.